These T cell receptor beta chains were read from a single sample in a study of blood T cell repertoires in COVID-19. Assay: immunoSEQ multiplex PCR; the TCRdb copy retains only in-frame clones and omits some. The repertoire holds about 400,000 clones, with approximately 91% as singletons. What was sequenced was PBMCs or T cells enriched from blood (not recorded which). The receptors were sampled from a woman aged 40 to 49 with acute COVID-19. Both conserved end residues are part of each CDR3. D genes are given only for firm matches. Clone size is stated in some rows and not others, as once, few, many or a class when expanded.

abundance: NA
d_gene: TRBD2
j_gene: TRBJ2-1
v_gene: TRBV5-1
CDR3aa: CASSLDRGGRYEQFF
CDR3nt: TGCGCCAGCAGCTTGGACCGGGGGGGACGATATGAGCAGTTCTTC

abundance: NA
d_gene: NA
j_gene: TRBJ1-3
v_gene: TRBV5-6
CDR3aa: CASSLKGSNTIYF
CDR3nt: TGTGCCAGCAGCTTGAAGGGGTCTAACACCATATATTTT

abundance: NA
d_gene: NA
j_gene: TRBJ2-7
v_gene: TRBV20-1
CDR3aa: CSANSRYEQYF
CDR3nt: TGCAGTGCTAACTCTCGCTACGAGCAGTACTTC

abundance: once
d_gene: TRBD1
j_gene: TRBJ2-3
v_gene: TRBV6-5
CDR3aa: CASSYRTGGASDTQYF
CDR3nt: TGTGCCAGCAGTTACCGGACAGGGGGGGCCTCCGATACGCAGTATTTT

abundance: NA
d_gene: TRBD1
j_gene: TRBJ1-1
v_gene: TRBV25-1
CDR3aa: CASSESTGGMNTEAFF
CDR3nt: TGTGCCAGCAGTGAATCAACAGGGGGGATGAACACTGAAGCTTTCTTT

abundance: NA
d_gene: NA
j_gene: TRBJ1-3
v_gene: TRBV19
CDR3aa: CASSRDRYSGNTIYF
CDR3nt: TGTGCCAGTAGTAGAGACCGCTACTCTGGAAACACCATATATTTT

abundance: NA
d_gene: NA
j_gene: TRBJ1-6
v_gene: TRBV5-1
CDR3aa: CASRDRPGDSSPLHF
CDR3nt: TGCGCCAGCAGGGACAGACCGGGCGATAGTTCACCCCTCCACTTT

abundance: NA
d_gene: NA
j_gene: TRBJ2-1
v_gene: TRBV7-9
CDR3aa: CASSPDSPLLFF
CDR3nt: TGTGCCAGCAGCCCCGACAGCCCCCTGTTGTTCTTC

abundance: NA
d_gene: NA
j_gene: TRBJ2-5
v_gene: TRBV5-6
CDR3aa: CASSLSGDLETQYF
CDR3nt: TGTGCCAGCAGCTTATCAGGGGATTTGGAGACCCAGTACTTC

abundance: NA
d_gene: NA
j_gene: TRBJ2-2
v_gene: TRBV6-5
CDR3aa: CASSYSGPTGELFF
CDR3nt: TGTGCCAGCAGTTACTCGGGGCCCACCGGGGAGCTGTTTTTT

abundance: NA
d_gene: NA
j_gene: TRBJ1-1
v_gene: TRBV19
CDR3aa: CASSIGRGRSNTEAFF
CDR3nt: TGTGCCAGTAGTATAGGTCGCGGCAGATCGAACACTGAAGCTTTCTTT

abundance: NA
d_gene: TRBD1
j_gene: TRBJ1-3
v_gene: TRBV5-6
CDR3aa: CASTRVVDRGPGNTIYF
CDR3nt: TGTGCCAGCACCCGAGTGGTCGACAGGGGGCCTGGAAACACCATATATTTT

abundance: few
d_gene: NA
j_gene: TRBJ1-4
v_gene: TRBV18
CDR3aa: CASSPGTEEKLFF
CDR3nt: TGTGCCAGCTCACCGGGGACTGAGGAAAAACTGTTTTTT

abundance: NA
d_gene: NA
j_gene: TRBJ2-5
v_gene: TRBV24-1
CDR3aa: CATSEGGLGTQYF
CDR3nt: TGTGCCACCAGTGAGGGGGGTTTAGGGACCCAGTACTTC

abundance: few
d_gene: NA
j_gene: TRBJ2-3
v_gene: TRBV9
CDR3aa: CASGGRSTDTQYF
CDR3nt: TGTGCCAGCGGGGGCCGTAGCACAGATACGCAGTATTTT

abundance: NA
d_gene: NA
j_gene: TRBJ1-1
v_gene: TRBV14
CDR3aa: CASSQSREGEAFF
CDR3nt: TGTGCCAGCAGCCAAAGCAGGGAAGGTGAAGCTTTCTTT

abundance: NA
d_gene: TRBD1
j_gene: TRBJ2-3
v_gene: TRBV30
CDR3aa: CAWSPGQGAGDTQYF
CDR3nt: TGTGCCTGGAGCCCGGGACAGGGGGCCGGAGATACGCAGTATTTT

abundance: once
d_gene: NA
j_gene: TRBJ1-4
v_gene: TRBV5-1
CDR3aa: CASSLLQGSNEKLFF
CDR3nt: TGCGCCAGCAGCTTATTACAGGGCTCTAATGAAAAACTGTTTTTT

abundance: once
d_gene: TRBD1
j_gene: TRBJ2-5
v_gene: TRBV24-1
CDR3aa: CATSDIPQTGAQETQYF
CDR3nt: TGTGCCACCAGTGACATACCCCAGACAGGGGCTCAAGAGACCCAGTACTTC

abundance: NA
d_gene: NA
j_gene: TRBJ1-6
v_gene: TRBV11-2
CDR3aa: CASSLEQGIHSPLHF
CDR3nt: TGTGCCAGCAGCTTGGAACAGGGAATCCATTCACCCCTCCACTTT

abundance: NA
d_gene: TRBD1
j_gene: TRBJ2-6
v_gene: TRBV29-1
CDR3aa: CSVPGQGAAGANVLTF
CDR3nt: TGCAGCGTTCCCGGCCAGGGGGCGGCGGGGGCCAACGTCCTGACTTTC

abundance: few
d_gene: TRBD2
j_gene: TRBJ2-5
v_gene: TRBV11-3
CDR3aa: CASSAGTSGLQETQYF
CDR3nt: TGTGCCAGCAGCGCTGGGACTAGCGGGTTACAAGAGACCCAGTACTTC

abundance: NA
d_gene: NA
j_gene: TRBJ1-2
v_gene: TRBV27
CDR3aa: CASSPKDRLYYNYGYTF
CDR3nt: TGTGCCAGCAGTCCAAAGGACAGACTTTACTATAACTATGGCTACACCTTC

abundance: few
d_gene: TRBD1
j_gene: TRBJ2-1
v_gene: TRBV5-1
CDR3aa: CASSSGTGSSYNEQFF
CDR3nt: TGCGCCAGCAGCTCCGGGACAGGGAGCTCCTACAATGAGCAGTTCTTC

abundance: NA
d_gene: NA
j_gene: TRBJ1-2
v_gene: TRBV25-1
CDR3aa: CASSDFPLTGNYGYTF
CDR3nt: TGTGCCAGCAGTGATTTTCCCTTAACCGGGAACTATGGCTACACCTTC

abundance: NA
d_gene: TRBD1
j_gene: TRBJ1-6
v_gene: TRBV5-6
CDR3aa: CASSPGTGGNSPLHF
CDR3nt: TGTGCCAGCAGCCCAGGGACAGGGGGGAATTCACCCCTCCACTTT

abundance: once
d_gene: NA
j_gene: TRBJ1-1
v_gene: TRBV30
CDR3aa: CAWRAQGLNTEAFF
CDR3nt: TGTGCCTGGAGGGCACAGGGATTGAACACTGAAGCTTTCTTT

abundance: NA
d_gene: TRBD1
j_gene: TRBJ1-5
v_gene: TRBV5-4
CDR3aa: CASSPDRDQPQHF
CDR3nt: TGTGCCAGCAGCCCCGACAGGGACCAGCCCCAGCATTTT

abundance: NA
d_gene: NA
j_gene: TRBJ2-7
v_gene: TRBV10-3
CDR3aa: CAIRDTSYEQYF
CDR3nt: TGTGCCATCCGAGACACTTCCTACGAGCAGTACTTC

abundance: NA
d_gene: NA
j_gene: TRBJ1-1
v_gene: TRBV10-3
CDR3aa: CAISEQTMNTEAFF
CDR3nt: TGTGCCATCAGTGAACAGACCATGAACACTGAAGCTTTCTTT

abundance: NA
d_gene: NA
j_gene: TRBJ1-6
v_gene: TRBV2
CDR3aa: CASSEGRYNSPLHF
CDR3nt: TGTGCCAGCAGTGAGGGCAGATATAATTCACCCCTCCACTTT

abundance: NA
d_gene: NA
j_gene: TRBJ1-1
v_gene: TRBV30
CDR3aa: CAWLQGFTEAFF
CDR3nt: TGTGCCTGGCTACAGGGATTCACTGAAGCTTTCTTT

abundance: NA
d_gene: TRBD2
j_gene: TRBJ2-3
v_gene: TRBV19
CDR3aa: CASSSPLAGGLDTQYF
CDR3nt: TGTGCCAGCTCCTCCCCCTTAGCGGGGGGGCTCGATACGCAGTATTTT

abundance: NA
d_gene: NA
j_gene: TRBJ1-3
v_gene: TRBV6-6
CDR3aa: CASTQTESGNTIYF
CDR3nt: TGTGCCAGCACCCAGACAGAATCTGGAAACACCATATATTTT

abundance: NA
d_gene: TRBD2
j_gene: TRBJ2-2
v_gene: TRBV4-2
CDR3aa: CASSQDSGGLTGELFF
CDR3nt: TGTGCCAGCAGCCAAGATAGCGGGGGCCTCACCGGGGAGCTGTTTTTT

abundance: NA
d_gene: TRBD1
j_gene: TRBJ2-2
v_gene: TRBV5-5
CDR3aa: CASSNRGDTGELFF
CDR3nt: TGTGCCAGCAGCAACAGGGGGGACACCGGGGAGCTGTTTTTT

abundance: NA
d_gene: TRBD1
j_gene: TRBJ1-3
v_gene: TRBV7-2
CDR3aa: CASSTDRVLGNTIYF
CDR3nt: TGTGCCAGCAGCACCGACAGGGTGCTTGGAAACACCATATATTTT

abundance: NA
d_gene: TRBD1
j_gene: TRBJ1-3
v_gene: TRBV3-1/TRBV3-2
CDR3aa: CASSHEGTGQGNTIYF
CDR3nt: TGTGCCAGCAGCCATGAAGGGACAGGGCAAGGAAACACCATATATTTT

abundance: NA
d_gene: NA
j_gene: TRBJ1-1
v_gene: TRBV7-9
CDR3aa: CASSLVERVEAFF
CDR3nt: TGTGCCAGCAGCTTAGTAGAGCGGGTTGAAGCTTTCTTT

abundance: NA
d_gene: NA
j_gene: TRBJ2-7
v_gene: TRBV15
CDR3aa: CATSSPGAEQYF
CDR3nt: TGTGCCACCAGCAGCCCAGGGGCCGAGCAGTACTTC

abundance: NA
d_gene: NA
j_gene: TRBJ1-1
v_gene: TRBV6-5
CDR3aa: CASSQSDRQRAFF
CDR3nt: TGTGCCAGCAGTCAATCAGACAGGCAGAGGGCTTTCTTT

abundance: NA
d_gene: NA
j_gene: TRBJ2-7
v_gene: TRBV7-6
CDR3aa: CASSPLADNEQYF
CDR3nt: TGTGCCAGCAGCCCTCTGGCGGACAACGAGCAGTACTTC